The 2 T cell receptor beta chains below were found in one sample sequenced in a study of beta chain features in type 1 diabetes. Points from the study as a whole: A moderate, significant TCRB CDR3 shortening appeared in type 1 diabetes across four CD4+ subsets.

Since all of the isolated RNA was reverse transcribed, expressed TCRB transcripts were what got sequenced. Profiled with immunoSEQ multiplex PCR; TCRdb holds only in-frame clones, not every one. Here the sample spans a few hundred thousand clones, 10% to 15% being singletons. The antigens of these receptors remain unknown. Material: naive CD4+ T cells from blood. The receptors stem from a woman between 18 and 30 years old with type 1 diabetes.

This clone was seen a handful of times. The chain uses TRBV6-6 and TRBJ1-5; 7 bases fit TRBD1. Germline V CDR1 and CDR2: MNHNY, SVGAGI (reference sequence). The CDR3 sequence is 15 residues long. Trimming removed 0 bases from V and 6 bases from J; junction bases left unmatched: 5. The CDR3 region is CASSYSTGIGQPQHF. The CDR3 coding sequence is TGTGCCAGCAGTTACTCGACAGGGATTGGTCAGCCCCAGCATTTT.

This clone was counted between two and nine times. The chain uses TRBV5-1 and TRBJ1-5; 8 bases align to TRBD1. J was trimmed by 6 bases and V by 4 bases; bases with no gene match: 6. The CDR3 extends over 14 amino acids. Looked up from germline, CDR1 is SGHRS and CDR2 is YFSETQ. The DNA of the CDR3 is TGCGCCAGCAGCCCGGACAGGGAAGGTCAGCCCCAGCATTTT. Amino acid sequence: CASSPDREGQPQHF.